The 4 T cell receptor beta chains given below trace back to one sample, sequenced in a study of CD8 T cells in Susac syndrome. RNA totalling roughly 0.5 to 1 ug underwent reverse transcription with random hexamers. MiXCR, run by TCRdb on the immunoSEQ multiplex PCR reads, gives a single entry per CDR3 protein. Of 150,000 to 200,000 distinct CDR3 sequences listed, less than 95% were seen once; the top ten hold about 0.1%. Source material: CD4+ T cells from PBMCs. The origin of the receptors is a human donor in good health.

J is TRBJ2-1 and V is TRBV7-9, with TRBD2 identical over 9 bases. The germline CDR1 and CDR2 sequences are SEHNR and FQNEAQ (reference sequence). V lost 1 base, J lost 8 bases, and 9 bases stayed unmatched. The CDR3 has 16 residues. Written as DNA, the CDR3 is TGTGCCAGCAGCTTAGATGGGTTAGCGGGAGTACATGAGCAGTTCTTC. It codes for CASSLDGLAGVHEQFF.

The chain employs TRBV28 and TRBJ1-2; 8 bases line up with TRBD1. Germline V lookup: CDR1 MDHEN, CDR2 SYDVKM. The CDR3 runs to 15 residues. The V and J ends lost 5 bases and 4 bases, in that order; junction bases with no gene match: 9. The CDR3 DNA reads TGTGCCAGCAGTCCTTCGGACAGGGATGCCTATGGCTACACCTTC. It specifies CASSPSDRDAYGYTF.

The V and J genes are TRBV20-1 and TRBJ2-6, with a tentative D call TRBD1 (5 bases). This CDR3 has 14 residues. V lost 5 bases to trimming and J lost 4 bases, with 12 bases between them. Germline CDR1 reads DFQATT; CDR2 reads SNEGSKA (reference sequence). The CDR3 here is CSAHSGFGANVLTF. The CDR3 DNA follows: TGCAGTGCTCACTCAGGGTTCGGGGCCAACGTCCTGACTTTC.

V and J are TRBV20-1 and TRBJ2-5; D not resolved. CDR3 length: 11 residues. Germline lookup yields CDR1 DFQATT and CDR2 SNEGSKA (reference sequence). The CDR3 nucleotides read TGCGCTTTTGTGTACCAAGAGACCCAGTACTTC. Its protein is CAFVYQETQYF.